This TCR beta chain was found in a study of control samples from healthy donors and cancer patients. The data were produced by immunoSEQ multiplex PCR, yet TCRdb's version contains in-frame clones alone and is incomplete. The sample holds fewer than 200,000 clones, roughly 95% seen once. Germline trimming cut 8 bases from V and 0 bases from J; bases unmatched to any gene: 5. Germline V gene lookup returns CDR1 SNHLY and CDR2 FYNNEI. This CDR3 has 14 amino acids. This TCR came from a young woman in good health. This chain uses TRBV2 with TRBJ1-1, with 8 bases aligning to TRBD1. The sample comprised blood. The CDR3 reads CASEPGQVNTEAFF. The DNA for the CDR3 is TGTGCCAGCGAACCGGGACAGGTGAACACTGAAGCTTTCTTT.